One and the same sample provided the 26 T cell receptor beta chains below, sequenced in a study of T cell responses to AZD1222 COVID-19 vaccine. The assay was immunoSEQ multiplex PCR, and TCRdb's table has in-frame clones only and misses some. The sample has roughly 150,000 clones, 80% to 90% seen once. This specimen consisted of peripheral blood, obtained on day 0 of AZD1222 vaccination. The receptors stem from an adult in good health.

The genes are TRBV2 and TRBJ2-3, with D possibly TRBD2 on 6 matching bases. Germline CDR1 is SNHLY and CDR2 is FYNNEI. CDR3 length: 14 residues. V was shortened by 9 bases and J by 0 bases, with 13 bases between the two germline ends. CDR3 loop: CASTPGLSTDTQYF. CDR3 coding DNA: TGTGCCAGTACTCCGGGACTCAGCACAGATACGCAGTATTTT.

This clone was detected only once. This chain links TRBV6-2 or TRBV6-3 with TRBJ1-1; tentatively, D is TRBD1 (5 bases). Germline CDR1 MNHEY, CDR2 SVGEGT. The ends were cut back, 5 bases at V and 0 bases at J, with 10 bases in the middle. The CDR3 is 14 amino acids. Here the CDR3 DNA reads TGTGCCAGCAGTCTGGGACGTTTGAACACTGAAGCTTTCTTT. Translating it yields CASSLGRLNTEAFF.

V and J are TRBV2 and TRBJ1-1; possible D gene TRBD1, 5 bases. Trimming left V 7 bases short and J 5 bases short, with 14 bases between. The germline V gene has CDR1 SNHLY and CDR2 FYNNEI. The CDR3 is 13 residues long. The CDR3: CASMRTEGTEAFF. The CDR3 DNA is TGTGCCAGCATGCGGACGGAGGGGACTGAAGCTTTCTTT.

The chain joins TRBV25-1 to TRBJ1-2; 8 bases map to TRBD1. CDR3 length equals 15 residues. CDR1 is MGHDK, CDR2 SYGVNS, per germline. With V trimmed by 0 bases and J by 7 bases, 7 bases remained unmatched. The CDR3 DNA reads as TGTGCCAGCAGTGAATATACCCGGACAGGGTTTGGCTACACCTTC. This sequence encodes CASSEYTRTGFGYTF.

The V call is TRBV4-2, the J call TRBJ2-7, with 8 nucleotides matching TRBD1. Germline lookup yields CDR1 LGHNA and CDR2 YNFKEQ. The CDR3 runs to 15 residues. V trimming: 1 base; J trimming: 10 bases; junction bases outside the gene matches: 12. The CDR3 sequence: CASSQGAGQGNGQYF. The CDR3, as DNA: TGTGCCAGCAGCCAAGGGGCCGGACAGGGAAATGGTCAGTACTTC.

J is TRBJ2-7 and V is TRBV9; D not certain. Germline V lookup: CDR1 SGDLS, CDR2 YYNGEE. The CDR3 contains 13 residues. Trimming left V 3 bases short and J 2 bases short, with 9 bases between. As DNA, the CDR3 is TGTGCCAGCAGCGGGGCGGTACCCTACGAGCAGTACTTC. This sequence encodes CASSGAVPYEQYF. The full variable domain, completed using reference TRBV9 and TRBJ2-7, is DSGVTQTPKHLITATGQRVTLRCSPRSGDLSVYWYQQSLDQGLQFLIQYYNGEERAKGNILERFSAQQFPDLHSELNLSSLELGDSALYFCASSGAVPYEQYFGPGTRLTVT.

This chain connects TRBV7-2 to TRBJ1-2; D uncertain. Germline CDR1 SGHTA, CDR2 FQGNSA. The CDR3 loop spans 13 amino acids. The V gene lost 3 bases and the J gene lost 5 bases, with 10 bases spanning the gap. The CDR3 protein is CASSLEIGYGYTF. The CDR3 region has the DNA TGTGCCAGCAGCTTGGAGATAGGATATGGCTACACCTTC. The entire variable domain, with the rest obtained from reference TRBV7-2 and TRBJ1-2, is as follows: GAGVSQSPSNKVTEKGKDVELRCDPISGHTALYWYRQSLGQGLEFLIYFQGNSAPDKSGLPSDRFSAERTGGSVSTLTIQRTQQEDSAVYLCASSLEIGYGYTFGSGTRLTVV.

The V and J genes are TRBV4-2 and TRBJ2-1; TRBD2 matches 11 bases. Germline lookup yields CDR1 LGHNA and CDR2 YNFKEQ. Trimming cost V 0 bases and J 7 bases; bases outside gene matches: 11. There are 18 residues in the CDR3. CDR3 sequence (DNA): TGTGCCAGCAGCCAAGATGAGCCCCGTAGCGGGAGGGTGAATGAGCAGTTCTTC. Its translation is CASSQDEPRSGRVNEQFF.

This chain uses TRBV12-3 or TRBV12-4 with TRBJ2-4; no definite D call. The CDR3 consists of 13 residues. With 3 bases removed from V and 5 bases from J, the gap between germline ends came to 8 bases. The CDR3: CASSFDGQNIQYF. DNA of the CDR3: TGTGCCAGCAGTTTCGACGGACAAAACATTCAGTACTTC.

The chain combines TRBV11-2 with TRBJ1-4, with a possible D match to TRBD1 (5 bases). V was shortened by 8 bases and J by 8 bases, with 18 bases between the two germline ends. The CDR3 runs to 14 residues. The V gene's germline CDR1 is SGHAT and CDR2 FQNNGV. For the CDR3, the DNA is TGTGCCAGCGGGGGTGGGACGGCCCGCGAAAAACTGTTTTTT. This codes for CASGGGTAREKLFF. Supplemented by reference TRBV11-2 and TRBJ1-4, the full variable domain reads EAGVAQSPRYKIIEKRQSVAFWCNPISGHATLYWYQQILGQGPKLLIQFQNNGVVDDSQLPKDRFSAERLKGVDSTLKIQPAKLEDSAVYLCASGGGTAREKLFFGSGTQLSVL.

V gene TRBV28 combines with J gene TRBJ2-1; D could derive from TRBD1 or TRBD2 (6 bases each). From germline, CDR1 is MDHEN and CDR2 SYDVKM. CDR3 length: 16 amino acids. Trimming shortened V by 6 bases and J by 5 bases, and 20 bases separated the two germline ends. In nucleotides, the CDR3 is TGTGCCAGCAGCCCTCTAGGGGGGAGATACCACAATGAGCAGTTCTTC. It is translated as CASSPLGGRYHNEQFF.

This chain joins TRBV5-1 and TRBJ2-1; 14 bases fit TRBD2. Germline V lookup: CDR1 SGHRS, CDR2 YFSETQ. The V gene end was trimmed by 4 bases and the J gene end by 6 bases; junction bases not matched to a gene: 3. The CDR3 length is 15 residues. The CDR3: CASSLGTSGSNEQFF. In nucleotides, the CDR3 is TGCGCCAGCAGCCTCGGGACTAGCGGGAGCAATGAGCAGTTCTTC.

The V and J genes are TRBV3-1 (or the pseudogene TRBV3-2) and TRBJ1-1; possibly TRBD1 for D (5 bases). V lost 4 bases to trimming and J lost 4 bases, with 13 bases between them. The CDR3 has 14 amino acids. Germline V gene lookup returns CDR1 LGHDT and CDR2 YNNKEL (reference sequence). CDR3 DNA sequence: TGTGCCAGCAGCCCCGTGGGGGGAGGCACTGAAGCTTTCTTT. It encodes CASSPVGGGTEAFF.

The rearrangement links TRBV2 to TRBJ1-6; the D gene is possibly TRBD1 (5 bases). Germline lookup yields CDR1 SNHLY and CDR2 FYNNEI. The CDR3 consists of 13 residues. The ends were cut back, 7 bases at V and 6 bases at J, with 10 bases in the middle. CDR3 nucleotides: TGTGCCAGCAAGACAGACATTAATTCACCCCTCCACTTT. Residues: CASKTDINSPLHF.

A few counts support this clone. The gene calls are TRBV28 and TRBJ2-5; 9 bases match TRBD1. The V gene's germline CDR1 is MDHEN and CDR2 SYDVKM. The CDR3 loop spans 14 amino acids. V lost 4 bases, J lost 9 bases, and 9 bases stayed unmatched. The CDR3 loop reads CASSSGQGRRAQYF. The CDR3 DNA sequence: TGTGCCAGCAGTTCCGGACAGGGGAGACGGGCCCAGTACTTC.

The chain couples TRBV10-1 to TRBJ2-1; D is perhaps TRBD2 (6 bases). The CDR3 contains 18 residues. V lost 2 bases, J lost 2 bases, and 19 bases lay in between. Germline values: CDR1 WNHNN, CDR2 SYGVQD (reference sequence). The CDR3 is CASSENPLGGLTYNEQFF. In DNA form, the CDR3 reads TGCGCCAGCAGTGAGAACCCGCTGGGGGGTCTTACCTACAATGAGCAGTTCTTC.

This rearrangement joins TRBV7-2 to TRBJ2-5; D may be TRBD2 (6 bases). Germline assignment: CDR1 SGHTA and CDR2 FQGNSA. With 5 bases removed from V and 5 bases from J, the gap between germline ends came to 9 bases. This CDR3 spans 12 amino acids. DNA of the CDR3: TGTGCCAGCAGCGTTGGGGGGGAGACCCAGTACTTC. It encodes CASSVGGETQYF.

This clone was counted between two and nine times. The gene calls are TRBV11-2 and TRBJ2-5, with D perhaps matching TRBD2 (6 bases). The CDR3 covers 13 residues. Trimming took off 8 bases at V and 2 bases at J, with 12 bases between the two ends. In germline, CDR1 is SGHAT, CDR2 FQNNGV. The CDR3 nucleotides read TGTGCCAGCTGCCGGGACTCGCAAGAGACCCAGTACTTC. Translated, it gives CASCRDSQETQYF.

This chain connects TRBV15 to TRBJ1-2, with D unresolved. The germline gives CDR1 LNHNV, CDR2 YYDKDF (reference sequence). The CDR3 extends over 15 amino acids. Trimming left V 0 bases short and J 4 bases short, with 12 bases between. The CDR3 nucleotides are TGTGCCACCAGCAGAGAACTTGCACCCACCTATGGCTACACCTTC. This codes for CATSRELAPTYGYTF.

V and J are TRBV14 and TRBJ1-6, with 7 bases aligning to TRBD1. The germline V gene has CDR1 SGHDN and CDR2 FVKESK. V shed 1 base and J 9 bases; nucleotides not matched to a gene: 6. The CDR3 runs to 15 residues. CDR3 amino acids: CASSQARQGTSPLHF. The CDR3 nucleotides are TGTGCCAGCAGCCAAGCCCGACAGGGTACTTCACCCCTCCACTTT.

The rearrangement uses TRBV4-2 and TRBJ2-2; the match to TRBD2 covers 7 bases. The CDR3 runs to 14 residues. V dropped 2 bases and J dropped 5; count of bases not matched to a gene: 2. The germline V gene has CDR1 LGHNA and CDR2 YNFKEQ. The CDR3 sequence: CASSQLGRTGELFF. The CDR3 nucleotides are TGTGCCAGCAGCCAACTCGGGAGGACCGGGGAGCTGTTTTTT.

This chain connects TRBV18 to TRBJ2-1; 8 bases map to TRBD2. V trimming: 5 bases; J trimming: 7 bases; junction bases outside the gene matches: 7. CDR1 and CDR2 (germline): KGHSH, LQKENI. The CDR3 runs 14 residues. The CDR3 region is CASSTLASGNEQFF. The CDR3 DNA sequence: TGTGCCAGCTCAACCCTGGCTAGCGGGAATGAGCAGTTCTTC.

This rearrangement joins TRBV27 to TRBJ2-7, with 7 bases that match TRBD2. This CDR3 is built from 15 residues. Germline CDR1 reads MNHEY; CDR2 reads SMNVEV (reference sequence). The ends lost 4 bases at V and 6 bases at J; junction bases unmatched: 12. The CDR3 region is CASSSLGAGVGEQYF. CDR3 in DNA: TGTGCCAGCAGTTCCCTTGGGGCGGGAGTGGGCGAGCAGTACTTC.

In this sample, this clone turned up a few times. The genes are TRBV4-1 and TRBJ1-5; D perhaps matches TRBD1 (5 bases). With 3 bases removed from V and 4 bases from J, the gap between germline ends came to 19 bases. The CDR3 extends over 17 amino acids. Looked up from germline, CDR1 is MGHRA and CDR2 is YSYEKL. CDR3 in amino acids: CASSHFGGDPLNQPQHF. The DNA of the CDR3 is TGCGCCAGCAGCCATTTCGGGGGGGATCCCCTAAATCAGCCCCAGCATTTT.

V usage is TRBV21-1 and J usage is TRBJ1-1; the table names TRBD1, a call not compared with the DNA. TRBV21-1 is flagged as a pseudogene. The CDR3 extends over 14 amino acids. The CDR3 region is CASSLIRDSTEAFF. CDR3 in DNA: TGTGCCAGCAGCCTTATCCGGGACAGCACTGAAGCTTTCTTT.

This chain uses TRBV27 with TRBJ2-1; no reliable D call. The ends were cut back, 2 bases at V and 2 bases at J, with 7 bases in the middle. The CDR3 totals 14 residues. Germline values: CDR1 MNHEY, CDR2 SMNVEV (reference sequence). CDR3 DNA: TGTGCCAGCAGTTTACAGAAAACCTACAATGAGCAGTTCTTC. This gives the protein CASSLQKTYNEQFF.